One sample yielded the 14 T cell receptor beta chains listed below, sequenced in a study of OX40 agonist ivuxolimab in advanced cancers. Receptor amplification or capture employed the immunoSEQ multiplex PCR assay. The table was pulled from immuneACCESS by TCRdb, which kept in-frame rearrangements only. Such tables lose some clones; where checked, under half of the loss comes from unresolved V genes, and the rest has no known cause. The sample has tens of thousands of clones on record, approximately 79% of them singletons. The ten largest make up 2% to 2.5% of the sample. The specimen comprised CD4+ or CD8+ T cells sorted from blood, sampled in a trial of the OX40 agonist ivuxolimab. These receptors all come from an adult with an advanced solid tumor such as melanoma, head and neck, liver or kidney cancer.

V and J are TRBV11-2 and TRBJ2-1, with 9 bases identical to TRBD2. Trimming removed 3 bases from V and 7 bases from J; junction bases left unmatched: 10. Germline CDR1 is SGHAT and CDR2 is FQNNGV. The CDR3 spans 16 residues. In nucleotides, the CDR3 is TGTGCCAGCAGCTTTTTGACTAGCGGCCCTGGGAATGAGCAGTTCTTC. The encoded protein is CASSFLTSGPGNEQFF.

The chain has TRBV27 and TRBJ1-4, with D unclear. Deletions cut 1 base from V and 7 bases from J, with 10 bases between. CDR3 length: 14 residues. CDR1 and CDR2 (germline): MNHEY, SMNVEV (reference sequence). The CDR3 DNA is TGTGCCAGCAGTTTATACAGCCGGAGTGAAAAACTGTTTTTT. Translation: CASSLYSRSEKLFF.

This chain joins TRBV28 and TRBJ2-2; TRBD1 matches 9 bases. J gave up 6 bases and V 6 bases, and 8 bases lay outside the gene matches. Germline V CDR1 and CDR2: MDHEN, SYDVKM. The CDR3 loop spans 15 amino acids. Here the CDR3 reads CASRTGTGSAGELFF. In DNA, the CDR3 is TGTGCCAGCAGGACCGGGACAGGGTCGGCCGGGGAGCTGTTTTTT.

This chain uses TRBV9 with TRBJ2-5; TRBD1 matches at 7 bases. The trim removed 4 bases at V and 4 bases at J, leaving 13 bases unmatched. CDR3 length equals 16 residues. Per the germline V gene, CDR1 is SGDLS and CDR2 is YYNGEE. CDR3 in amino acids: CASSPQPTGVGETQYF. The CDR3 DNA follows: TGTGCCAGCAGCCCCCAACCCACAGGGGTAGGAGAGACCCAGTACTTC.

V and J are TRBV5-5 and TRBJ2-4, with 12 positions matching TRBD2. With 4 bases clipped from V and 6 bases from J, the junction kept 2 bases outside the gene matches. This CDR3 is built from 14 residues. Per the germline V gene, CDR1 is SGHKS and CDR2 is YYEKEE (reference sequence). The CDR3 reads CASSQTSGRNIQYF. The CDR3 bases are TGTGCCAGCAGCCAGACTAGCGGGAGAAACATTCAGTACTTC.

The chain is built from TRBV4-3 and TRBJ2-4, with 7 nucleotides matching TRBD2. With 6 bases clipped from V and 8 bases from J, the junction kept 13 bases outside the gene matches. This CDR3 is 15 amino acids long. Germline assignment: CDR1 LGHNA and CDR2 YSLEER. CDR3 nucleotide sequence: TGCGCCAGCAGTTGGGCTAGCGGAAGTAGGGACATTCAGTACTTC. This gives the protein CASSWASGSRDIQYF.

V gene TRBV7-9 combines with J gene TRBJ2-7, with D unresolved. Germline V gene lookup returns CDR1 SEHNR and CDR2 FQNEAQ (reference sequence). This CDR3 is 13 amino acids long. V lost 1 base and J 3 bases, leaving 7 bases between the germline ends. CDR3: CASSLDDDYEQYF. CDR3 in DNA: TGTGCCAGCAGCTTAGACGACGACTACGAGCAGTACTTC.

J is TRBJ1-1 and V is TRBV5-1, with TRBD1 matching over 7 bases. Trimming removed 7 bases from V and 4 bases from J; junction bases left unmatched: 7. The CDR3 loop spans 13 amino acids. Germline V lookup: CDR1 SGHRS, CDR2 YFSETQ. CDR3 bases: TGCGCCAGCCAGAATACAGGGGCCACTGAAGCTTTCTTT. Protein product: CASQNTGATEAFF.

The gene calls are TRBV11-3 and TRBJ2-7; a weak D match, TRBD1 (6 bases). Per germline, CDR1 SGHNT and CDR2 YENEEA. Trimming took 6 bases from V and 2 from J, leaving 8 bases between them. This CDR3 has 12 residues. In nucleotides, the CDR3 is TGTGCCAGCAGTACAGGGACCTACGAGCAGTACTTC. Amino acid sequence: CASSTGTYEQYF.

The V and J genes are TRBV2 and TRBJ2-7, with D possibly matching TRBD1 (6 bases). There are 15 residues in the CDR3. Trimming pared 3 bases from V and 2 bases from J, leaving 14 bases between. The germline CDR1 and CDR2 sequences are SNHLY and FYNNEI. The CDR3 DNA reads TGTGCCAGCAGTGATCCCCTACAGGGCCCCTACGAGCAGTACTTC. It encodes CASSDPLQGPYEQYF. The full variable domain, rest sourced from reference TRBV2 and TRBJ2-7, is EPEVTQTPSHQVTQMGQEVILRCVPISNHLYFYWYRQILGQKVEFLVSFYNNEISEKSEIFDDQFSVERPDGSNFTLKIRSTKLEDSAMYFCASSDPLQGPYEQYFGPGTRLTVT.

Here the CDR3 reads CASSQDPRTGGSDGYTF. CDR3 in DNA: TGCGCCAGCAGCCAAGATCCAAGAACAGGGGGCTCCGATGGCTACACCTTC. J is TRBJ1-2 and V is TRBV4-3; 9 bases align to TRBD1. The trim removed 0 bases at V and 6 bases at J, leaving 11 bases unmatched. There are 17 residues in the CDR3. Germline CDR1 LGHNA, CDR2 YSLEER.

The chain has TRBV10-3 and TRBJ2-1; weak D call: TRBD1 (7 bases). V lost 2 bases and J lost 4, with 9 bases in between. The CDR3 has 14 residues. Germline V CDR1 and CDR2: ENHRY, SYGVKD. The CDR3 loop reads CAISEQGGYNEQFF. DNA for the CDR3: TGTGCCATCAGTGAGCAGGGGGGATACAATGAGCAGTTCTTC.

The gene calls are TRBV4-2 and TRBJ2-3; 8 bases align to TRBD2. The V segment lost 3 bases and the J segment 1 base; nucleotides outside the gene matches: 12. The germline CDR1 and CDR2 sequences are LGHNA and YNFKEQ. The CDR3 sequence is 18 residues long. The CDR3 nucleotides read TGTGCCAGCAGCCAGGAAGCGGGAGCCTTCACGCGCACAGATACGCAGTATTTT. This encodes CASSQEAGAFTRTDTQYF.

The rearrangement uses TRBV30 and TRBJ2-2, with D perhaps matching TRBD1 or TRBD2 (5 bases each). This CDR3 region has 14 residues. CDR1 and CDR2 (germline): GTSNPN, SVGIG (reference sequence). The ends were cut back, 3 bases at V and 5 bases at J, with 13 bases in the middle. The CDR3: CAWRILGGTGELFF. The CDR3 region has the DNA TGTGCCTGGAGGATACTTGGGGGAACCGGGGAGCTGTTTTTT.